The source of this T cell receptor beta chain is a study of vaccination and CD4 T cells after COVID-19. Study context: Post-vaccine sample collection happened at a median of roughly 72 days after dose two, ranging 14 to 241. Study-wide results and caveats: Convalescent patients' vaccine-specific clones were spike mono-reactive in 304 of 307 cases.

Treatment described: approximately nine-day PBMC culture with coronavirus spike peptide pools or control peptides (ViraFEST assay). Under the ViraFEST approach, antigen-specific T cells were expanded with peptide pools and TCRs subsequently sequenced. At the Johns Hopkins FTIC core, DNA taken from cultured CD4+ T cells was sequenced by way of the Oncomine TCR Beta short-read assay. A single record per CDR3 protein comes from TCRdb applying MiXCR to the PCR reads. The table lists 15,000 to 20,000 distinct CDR3 sequences, 50% of them singletons. As concerns this clonotype: Its cognate antigen is unknown.

The specimen was CD4+ T cells from blood, cultured in vitro. This receptor was taken from a human donor who had recovered from COVID-19.

As DNA, the CDR3 is TGTGCCAGCAGCTTAGCGGGGAAGACTGAAGCTTTCTTT. Its translation is CASSLAGKTEAFF. The gene calls are TRBV11-3 and TRBJ1-1; D gene uncertain. Germline V CDR1 and CDR2: SGHNT, YENEEA. This CDR3 region has 13 residues. V was clipped by 1 base and J by 5 bases, with 8 bases between them.